This T cell receptor beta chain was obtained from a study of siplizumab effects on memory and regulatory T cells. Here immunoSEQ multiplex PCR was the method, and the copy in TCRdb shows in-frame clones only, minus some. Altogether tens of thousands of clones are present, 75% to 95% being singletons, with the ten largest covering approximately 30%. Germline values: CDR1 LGHNT, CDR2 FRNRAP. There are 17 residues in the CDR3. V trimming: 1 base; J trimming: 0 bases; junction bases outside the gene matches: 6. Study observations and caveats: The majority of clones, roughly 75-97% of proliferating CD4+ or CD8+ clones, lacked an assignable naive or memory phenotype. Siplizumab cultures yielded proliferating Tregs whose suppressive function was not confirmed. With siplizumab, cumulative frequency of CD4+ memory-derived alloreactive sequences dropped significantly. Major contributors to the alloresponse seemed to be naive T cells, which also appeared more diverse than memory cells.

To note about this clone: Its antigen is not identified.

The sequence derives from a human donor in good health. The sequenced sample consisted of CD8+ T cells sorted from blood. The chain uses TRBV12-5 and TRBJ1-5; 7 bases match TRBD1. The CDR3 DNA reads as TGTGCTAGTGGTTTGGGAACAGGGGCTTATAGCAATCAGCCCCAGCATTTT. Its protein is CASGLGTGAYSNQPQHF.